The clone carrying this TCR beta chain turned up a few times. This specimen belongs to a study of graft-versus-host responses after intestinal transplantation. Notes on the study in general: In recipient marrow, GvH clones were found, and some appeared first in ileum or blood.

Around 200,000 CFSE-labeled responder cells were plated with around 200,000 irradiated, violet-dye-labeled stimulator cells. Both CD3+CD4+ and CD3+CD8+ responders that were proliferating and CFSE-low underwent sorting after the reaction. Libraries were prepared by immunoSEQ multiplex PCR; TCRdb keeps only in-frame clonotypes and omits some of them. The sample yields some 10,000 clones, under 40% seen once. This sequence was found in a human patient who was an organ donor for intestinal transplantation. The specimen was alloreactive CD4+ T cells from a mixed lymphocyte reaction culture, collected before transplantation. As for subset: CFSE-low proliferating T cells sorted from approximately 6-day pre-transplant mixed lymphocyte reaction (GvH or HvG direction).

The CDR3 loop is CASSVASGQGVAGNTIYF. CDR3 coding DNA: TGTGCCAGCAGCGTAGCGTCGGGACAGGGAGTAGCTGGAAACACCATATATTTT. The chain employs TRBV9 and TRBJ1-3; 9 bases are a match to TRBD1. This CDR3 has 18 residues. Per the germline V gene, CDR1 is SGDLS and CDR2 is YYNGEE. After removal of 0 bases from V and 2 bases from J, the junction contained 9 bases not matched to a gene.